A selection of T cell receptor beta chains follows, all from one sample in a study of T-cell reconstitution after alpha-beta-depleted transplantation in children. TCRdb ran MiXCR on the PCR reads and lists one entry per CDR3 protein. Counted here are roughly 28,000 distinct CDR3 sequences, around 17% occurring once; the ten biggest clones make up about a third. Material: PBMCs, mostly from graft donor cells, obtained 60 days after TCRalphabeta/CD19-depleted stem cell transplant. The receptors stem from a male patient under 10 years old who had a stem cell transplant for acute lymphoblastic leukemia, so the T cells may come from the graft donor. The CDR3 runs from the conserved cysteine through the conserved F or W. D genes are given only for firm matches. The size of a clone is reported for some rows only, either as once, few or many, or as a class for expanded clones.

D: TRBD1
V: TRBV20-1
size: -
J: TRBJ2-5
DNA: TGCAGTGCTAGAGGCGGACAGGGGGCGCGGGAGACCCAGTACTTC
CDR3: CSARGGQGARETQYF

D: TRBD1
V: TRBV9
size: -
J: TRBJ2-7
DNA: TGTGCCAGCAGCGTAGCCGGGACAGGGGAATACGAGCAGTACTTC
CDR3: CASSVAGTGEYEQYF

D: -
V: TRBV5-5
size: many
J: TRBJ1-4
DNA: TGTGCCAGCAGCTTGGGGCCCCTGGGGGAAAAACTGTTTTTT
CDR3: CASSLGPLGEKLFF

D: -
V: TRBV20-1
size: few
J: TRBJ2-1
DNA: TGCAGTGCTAGAACCCTTGGGGTCCATGAGCAGTTCTTC
CDR3: CSARTLGVHEQFF

D: -
V: TRBV6-2/TRBV6-3
size: -
J: TRBJ1-2
DNA: TGTGCCAGCGGACGCAACTATGGCTACACCTTC
CDR3: CASGRNYGYTF

D: -
V: TRBV7-9
size: few
J: TRBJ1-4
DNA: TGTGCCAGCAGCTTAGTCGGAGCAGAGCTTCATGAAAAACTGTTTTTT
CDR3: CASSLVGAELHEKLFF

D: -
V: TRBV7-2
size: few
J: TRBJ2-6
DNA: TGTGCCAGCAGCTTAGACCGGGAAGCCAACGTCCTGACTTTC
CDR3: CASSLDREANVLTF

D: -
V: TRBV20-1
size: -
J: TRBJ1-5
DNA: TGCAGTGCTAGAGCTCCGGGGCAGGGTGGGGTTTGGCCCCAGCATTTT
CDR3: CSARAPGQGGVWPQHF

D: -
V: TRBV11-2
size: -
J: TRBJ2-5
DNA: TGTGCCAGCAGCCCCGTGTGGAATTTGGAGACCCAGTACTTC
CDR3: CASSPVWNLETQYF

D: -
V: TRBV7-9
size: many
J: TRBJ2-5
DNA: TGTGCCAGCAGCTCTTACGGACAGCAAGAGACCCAGTACTTC
CDR3: CASSSYGQQETQYF

D: -
V: TRBV6-1
size: -
J: TRBJ1-1
DNA: TGTGCCAGCAGTGAGATCCCCGTGAACACTGAAGCTTTCTTT
CDR3: CASSEIPVNTEAFF

D: -
V: TRBV7-2
size: medium-sized
J: TRBJ2-1
DNA: TGTGCCAGCACCCAATGGGGGGGCGAGCAGTTCTTC
CDR3: CASTQWGGEQFF

D: -
V: TRBV14
size: -
J: TRBJ2-4
DNA: TGTGCCAGCAGCTTACACGGGGCAGGTGACATTCAGTACTTC
CDR3: CASSLHGAGDIQYF

D: -
V: TRBV3-1
size: few
J: TRBJ2-1
DNA: TGTGCCAGCAGCCAAGATCAAATCCCTTACAATGAGCAGTTCTTC
CDR3: CASSQDQIPYNEQFF

D: -
V: TRBV6-6
size: -
J: TRBJ2-3
DNA: TGTGCCAGCAGTTACCCCGGGGAAAGTACGCAGTATTTT
CDR3: CASSYPGESTQYF

D: -
V: TRBV20-1
size: few
J: TRBJ2-1
DNA: TGCAGTGCTAGAGCCGTAAGCTCCTACAATGAGCAGTTCTTC
CDR3: CSARAVSSYNEQFF

D: TRBD2
V: TRBV12-3/TRBV12-4
size: many
J: TRBJ2-7
DNA: TGTGCCAGCAGTTCTGCTGCTAGCGGGATAACCTTC
CDR3: CASSSAASGITF

D: TRBD1
V: TRBV18
size: many
J: TRBJ1-1
DNA: TGTGCCAGCTCACTTAACCGGGACAGCACTGAAGCTTTCTTT
CDR3: CASSLNRDSTEAFF

D: -
V: TRBV14
size: few
J: TRBJ1-2
DNA: TGTGCCAGCAGCCAAAGGATGGGCTATGGCTACACCTTC
CDR3: CASSQRMGYGYTF

D: -
V: TRBV6-5
size: few
J: TRBJ2-6
DNA: TGTGCCAGCAGTTACTCGGTGGTACTGGTAGACGTCCTGACTTTC
CDR3: CASSYSVVLVDVLTF

D: TRBD1
V: TRBV7-2
size: -
J: TRBJ2-5
DNA: TGTGCCAGCAGCCCCTGGGACAGGGAAGAGACCCAGTACTTC
CDR3: CASSPWDREETQYF

D: -
V: TRBV11-1
size: -
J: TRBJ2-1
DNA: TGTGCCAGCAGCCCCCGATTCTACAATGAGCAGTTTTTC
CDR3: CASSPRFYNEQFF

D: -
V: TRBV6-5
size: many
J: TRBJ2-3
DNA: TGTGCCAGCAGCCCAGGCAGGGTGAGCACAGATACGCAGTATTTT
CDR3: CASSPGRVSTDTQYF

D: -
V: TRBV7-3
size: -
J: TRBJ2-7
DNA: TGTGCCAGCAGCTTATCAGGGTGGAACGAGCAGTACTTC
CDR3: CASSLSGWNEQYF

D: -
V: TRBV29-1
size: many
J: TRBJ1-5
DNA: TGCAGCGTTGAAGATGGGGCGGTGTCCCAGCATTTT
CDR3: CSVEDGAVSQHF

D: -
V: TRBV6-1
size: few
J: TRBJ2-7
DNA: TGTGCCAGCGAAAGCGGACAGCTCAGCGAGCAGTACTTC
CDR3: CASESGQLSEQYF

D: -
V: TRBV29-1
size: -
J: TRBJ1-2
DNA: TGCAGCGTTGAAGACAGGGAAATCTATGGCTACACCTTC
CDR3: CSVEDREIYGYTF

D: -
V: TRBV7-2
size: few
J: TRBJ1-2
DNA: TGTGCCAGCAGCTTACACGGGGGTCAGGGCTACACCTTC
CDR3: CASSLHGGQGYTF

D: TRBD2
V: TRBV27
size: -
J: TRBJ2-1
DNA: TGTGCCAGCGGAGCGGGGATCTACAATGAGCAGTTCTTC
CDR3: CASGAGIYNEQFF

D: TRBD1
V: TRBV20-1
size: many
J: TRBJ2-7
DNA: TGCAGTGCCCCCAGGGGGCAGGGATCCTACGAGCAGTACTTC
CDR3: CSAPRGQGSYEQYF

D: -
V: TRBV12-3/TRBV12-4
size: few
J: TRBJ2-7
DNA: TGTGCCAGCAGTTTTGGACTTTACTACGAGCAGTACTTC
CDR3: CASSFGLYYEQYF

D: TRBD1
V: TRBV5-4
size: many
J: TRBJ2-5
DNA: TGTGCCAGCAGCGAAAGGACAGGGTACCAAGAGACCCAGTACTTC
CDR3: CASSERTGYQETQYF

D: TRBD2
V: TRBV5-1
size: -
J: TRBJ2-3
DNA: TGCGCCAGCAGCATACTAGCGTTCCTCACAGATACGCAGTATTTT
CDR3: CASSILAFLTDTQYF

D: TRBD1
V: TRBV5-6
size: -
J: TRBJ1-5
DNA: TGTGCCAGCAGCAGAACAGGGGGCCCTCAGCCCCAGCATTTT
CDR3: CASSRTGGPQPQHF

D: TRBD2
V: TRBV6-5
size: many
J: TRBJ2-3
DNA: TGTGCCAGCAGTTTATCGCAGCGGGGGGGCCCAGATACGCAGTATTTT
CDR3: CASSLSQRGGPDTQYF

D: -
V: TRBV20-1
size: few
J: TRBJ1-1
DNA: TGCAGTGCCAAACCGGGACAAAACACTGAAGCTTTCTTT
CDR3: CSAKPGQNTEAFF

D: -
V: TRBV5-5
size: few
J: TRBJ1-1
DNA: TGTGCCAGCAGCTTGACCAGGGGAGCTGAAGCTTTCTTT
CDR3: CASSLTRGAEAFF

D: -
V: TRBV7-8
size: few
J: TRBJ2-3
DNA: TGTGCCAGCAGTTTCCGTAGCGGCCCCTCCGGTACGCAGTATTTT
CDR3: CASSFRSGPSGTQYF

D: TRBD2
V: TRBV7-2
size: many
J: TRBJ2-1
DNA: TGTGCCAGCAGCTCACCTAGCGGGGGCCGCTACAATGAGCAGTTCTTC
CDR3: CASSSPSGGRYNEQFF

D: -
V: TRBV28
size: -
J: TRBJ1-5
DNA: TGTGCCAGCACCAACCGGGCAGGGAGTAATCAGCCCCAGCATTTT
CDR3: CASTNRAGSNQPQHF

D: -
V: TRBV9
size: few
J: TRBJ2-3
DNA: TGTGCCAGCAGCTCCCCCTACCGGGGCACAGATACGCAGTATTTT
CDR3: CASSSPYRGTDTQYF

D: TRBD2
V: TRBV7-8
size: -
J: TRBJ2-2
DNA: TGTGCCAGCAGCTCGAGGGGACTAGCGGGGGGGCTAACCGGGGAGCTGTTTTTT
CDR3: CASSSRGLAGGLTGELFF

D: TRBD1
V: TRBV11-1
size: few
J: TRBJ2-2
DNA: TGTGCCAGCAGCTCGCTATGGGGGACAGAAAACGGGGAGCTGTTTTTT
CDR3: CASSSLWGTENGELFF

D: -
V: TRBV7-9
size: -
J: TRBJ1-2
DNA: TGTGCCAGCAGCTTAAGCGCGACAGGCCTCTATGGCTACACCTTC
CDR3: CASSLSATGLYGYTF

D: -
V: TRBV20-1
size: -
J: TRBJ2-1
DNA: TGCAGTGCGAAAAGCGGGCTGGACTACAATGAGCAGTTCTTC
CDR3: CSAKSGLDYNEQFF

D: -
V: TRBV28
size: -
J: TRBJ2-7
DNA: TGTGCCAGCAATCCTGCGATCCCCCCCTACGAGCAGTACTTC
CDR3: CASNPAIPPYEQYF

D: -
V: TRBV12-3/TRBV12-4
size: many
J: TRBJ1-5
DNA: TGTGCCAGCACAACAGCCTATAGCAATCAGCCCCAGCATTTT
CDR3: CASTTAYSNQPQHF

D: -
V: TRBV29-1
size: few
J: TRBJ2-1
DNA: TGCAGCGTTGAGAGTCAGAGGACAGACGGAGGCAATGAGCAGTTCTTC
CDR3: CSVESQRTDGGNEQFF

D: TRBD2
V: TRBV3-1
size: many
J: TRBJ2-7
DNA: TGTGCCAGCAGCCAAGGGACTAGCGGCTCCTACGAGCAGTACTTC
CDR3: CASSQGTSGSYEQYF

D: -
V: TRBV7-2
size: -
J: TRBJ2-3
DNA: TGTGCCAGCAGCTCAAACTTGGGCGCAGATACGCAGTATTTT
CDR3: CASSSNLGADTQYF

D: -
V: TRBV5-1
size: -
J: TRBJ1-1
DNA: TGCGCCAGCAGATCGGACGGTAGGAGCACTGAAGCTTTCTTT
CDR3: CASRSDGRSTEAFF

D: TRBD2
V: TRBV20-1
size: many
J: TRBJ2-2
DNA: TGCAGTGCCTCCTCTTGGGCTAGCGGGAGCATTCCCGGGGAGCTGTTTTTT
CDR3: CSASSWASGSIPGELFF

D: -
V: TRBV20-1
size: many
J: TRBJ2-3
DNA: TGCAGTGCTAGGAAGGGAGATACGCAGTATTTT
CDR3: CSARKGDTQYF